This is a list of T cell receptor beta chains from one sample in a study of blood T cell repertoires in COVID-19. The assay was immunoSEQ multiplex PCR, and TCRdb's table has in-frame clones only and misses some. The sample gives roughly 120,000 clones, approximately 85% of which show up once; over 10% is in the top ten. Sequencing was carried out using peripheral blood. All receptors derive from a human donor in a cohort sampled during active COVID-19. Both conserved end residues are part of each CDR3. The order of the fields is J gene, clone size, D gene, V gene, CDR3 DNA, CDR3 protein. A D gene is named only where the DNA matches it firmly. For some rows the clone size is stated as once, few or many, or as a class when expanded; others skip it.

J gene: TRBJ2-3
clone size: .
D gene: TRBD2
V gene: TRBV6-2/TRBV6-3
CDR3 DNA: TGTGCCAGCAGTTACACCCCTCCCCGGCTAGCGGGGGGGCGGGACACAGATACGCAGTATTTT
CDR3 protein: CASSYTPPRLAGGRDTDTQYF

J gene: TRBJ2-1
clone size: .
D gene: TRBD1
V gene: TRBV5-1
CDR3 DNA: TGCGCCAGCAGCTTAGGGACAGGGAAGTACAATGAGCAGTTCTTC
CDR3 protein: CASSLGTGKYNEQFF

J gene: TRBJ2-7
clone size: .
D gene: .
V gene: TRBV6-5
CDR3 DNA: TGTGCCAGCAGTTACTCGATAGGGACTTTTGAGGGGCAGTACTTC
CDR3 protein: CASSYSIGTFEGQYF

J gene: TRBJ1-4
clone size: .
D gene: .
V gene: TRBV5-1
CDR3 DNA: TGCGCCAGCAGCTTAGGAGGGACTAATGAAAAACTGTTTTTT
CDR3 protein: CASSLGGTNEKLFF

J gene: TRBJ2-2
clone size: once
D gene: TRBD1
V gene: TRBV6-5
CDR3 DNA: TGTGCCAGTTCCGGGACAGGGGCCCCCGGGGAGCTGTTTTTT
CDR3 protein: CASSGTGAPGELFF

J gene: TRBJ2-7
clone size: .
D gene: TRBD2
V gene: TRBV5-1
CDR3 DNA: TGCGCCAGCAGCTTGGGAGCGGGGGACCCCTACGAGCAGTACTTC
CDR3 protein: CASSLGAGDPYEQYF

J gene: TRBJ1-2
clone size: .
D gene: .
V gene: TRBV12-3/TRBV12-4
CDR3 DNA: TGTGCCAGCAGTTTCCGCGGCGGCTACACCTTC
CDR3 protein: CASSFRGGYTF

J gene: TRBJ2-3
clone size: .
D gene: TRBD2
V gene: TRBV5-4
CDR3 DNA: TGTGCCAGCCGCAGACGCGGGGGATACACAGATACGCAGTATTTT
CDR3 protein: CASRRRGGYTDTQYF

J gene: TRBJ1-5
clone size: .
D gene: TRBD1
V gene: TRBV3-1/TRBV3-2
CDR3 DNA: TGTGCCAGCATCCTGACCGGGACAGAAAATCAGCCCCAGCATTTT
CDR3 protein: CASILTGTENQPQHF

J gene: TRBJ2-3
clone size: .
D gene: .
V gene: TRBV28
CDR3 DNA: TGTGCCAGCAGCCGCCCCAGTCCAGATACGCAGTATTTT
CDR3 protein: CASSRPSPDTQYF

J gene: TRBJ2-7
clone size: .
D gene: TRBD1
V gene: TRBV10-3
CDR3 DNA: TGTGCCACAGAGCCAGGGACAGGGACCCTCTACGAGCAGTACTTC
CDR3 protein: CATEPGTGTLYEQYF

J gene: TRBJ2-3
clone size: .
D gene: TRBD2
V gene: TRBV5-4
CDR3 DNA: TGTGCCAGCAGCTCTGGACTAGCGACCGATACGCAGTATTTT
CDR3 protein: CASSSGLATDTQYF

J gene: TRBJ2-7
clone size: .
D gene: .
V gene: TRBV5-6
CDR3 DNA: TGTGCCAGCAGCGTTAACTCGGACGAGCAGTACTTC
CDR3 protein: CASSVNSDEQYF

J gene: TRBJ1-1
clone size: .
D gene: .
V gene: TRBV19
CDR3 DNA: TGTGCCAGTAGTGTAGGACGGGGCACTGAAGCTTTCTTT
CDR3 protein: CASSVGRGTEAFF

J gene: TRBJ1-2
clone size: .
D gene: TRBD1
V gene: TRBV3-1/TRBV3-2
CDR3 DNA: TGTGCCAGCAGTTCCGGGACAGCCTTATATGGCTACACCTTC
CDR3 protein: CASSSGTALYGYTF

J gene: TRBJ2-1
clone size: few
D gene: TRBD2
V gene: TRBV5-1
CDR3 DNA: TGCGCCAGCAGCTTGGCCCCGGCTAGCGGGGGGGCCGGCAATGAGCAGTTCTTC
CDR3 protein: CASSLAPASGGAGNEQFF

J gene: TRBJ2-1
clone size: .
D gene: .
V gene: TRBV11-2
CDR3 DNA: TGTGCCAGCAGCTATGGACAGAACCTAGACAATGAGCAGTTCTTC
CDR3 protein: CASSYGQNLDNEQFF

J gene: TRBJ1-2
clone size: .
D gene: TRBD1
V gene: TRBV6-1
CDR3 DNA: TGTGCCAGCAGTGACTACCGGGACAGGGATGCCTATGGCTACACCTTC
CDR3 protein: CASSDYRDRDAYGYTF

J gene: TRBJ2-5
clone size: .
D gene: TRBD1
V gene: TRBV19
CDR3 DNA: TGTGCCAGTAGTACAAGACAGGGGATAGGAGAGACCCAGTACTTC
CDR3 protein: CASSTRQGIGETQYF

J gene: TRBJ1-2
clone size: .
D gene: TRBD1
V gene: TRBV10-3
CDR3 DNA: TGTGCCATCAACCTGGGACAGGGAAATGGGGGCTACACCTTC
CDR3 protein: CAINLGQGNGGYTF

J gene: TRBJ1-1
clone size: .
D gene: .
V gene: TRBV14
CDR3 DNA: TGTGCCAGCAATGGTTACAGCACTGAAGCTTTCTTT
CDR3 protein: CASNGYSTEAFF

J gene: TRBJ1-2
clone size: .
D gene: TRBD1
V gene: TRBV7-9
CDR3 DNA: TGTGCCAGCAGCTTAGGGACAGGAGGTATATACTATGGCTACACCTTC
CDR3 protein: CASSLGTGGIYYGYTF

J gene: TRBJ1-3
clone size: .
D gene: .
V gene: TRBV10-2
CDR3 DNA: TGCGCCAGCAGTTCGGGGATTGTCGGAAACACCATATATTTT
CDR3 protein: CASSSGIVGNTIYF

J gene: TRBJ1-5
clone size: few
D gene: TRBD1
V gene: TRBV6-6
CDR3 DNA: TGTGCCAGCAGTCATCCGACAGGGGGCTCGAGCAATCAGCCCCAGCATTTT
CDR3 protein: CASSHPTGGSSNQPQHF

J gene: TRBJ2-3
clone size: many
D gene: .
V gene: TRBV6-5
CDR3 DNA: TGTGCCAGCAGCGGGGGACTGCGTGGTGATACGCAGTATTTT
CDR3 protein: CASSGGLRGDTQYF

J gene: TRBJ1-5
clone size: .
D gene: .
V gene: TRBV6-5
CDR3 DNA: TGTGCCAGCAGACAGGGTTGGGGTCAGCCCCAGCATTTT
CDR3 protein: CASRQGWGQPQHF

J gene: TRBJ2-7
clone size: .
D gene: .
V gene: TRBV10-3
CDR3 DNA: TGTGCCATCAGTGAGCCAACAGGACCCAGCTCCTACGAGCAGTACTTC
CDR3 protein: CAISEPTGPSSYEQYF

J gene: TRBJ2-5
clone size: .
D gene: .
V gene: TRBV6-2/TRBV6-3
CDR3 DNA: TGTGCCAGCAGCTTACGTTCGGGACTTCAAGAGACCCAGTACTTC
CDR3 protein: CASSLRSGLQETQYF

J gene: TRBJ2-2
clone size: .
D gene: TRBD1
V gene: TRBV29-1
CDR3 DNA: TGCAGCGCCCGAAAGGGGACAGAAGGCGGGGAGCTGTTTTTT
CDR3 protein: CSARKGTEGGELFF

J gene: TRBJ2-5
clone size: .
D gene: .
V gene: TRBV7-2
CDR3 DNA: TGTGCCAGCAGCTTACAGGGGCAGGAGACCCAGTACTTC
CDR3 protein: CASSLQGQETQYF

J gene: TRBJ1-2
clone size: .
D gene: TRBD1
V gene: TRBV5-1
CDR3 DNA: TGCGCCAGCAGCCTTGGGACAGGCGGCTACACCTTC
CDR3 protein: CASSLGTGGYTF

J gene: TRBJ2-2
clone size: .
D gene: .
V gene: TRBV6-5
CDR3 DNA: TGTGCCAGCAAGGAGCGGTTAGGCGCCGGGGAGCTGTTTTTT
CDR3 protein: CASKERLGAGELFF

J gene: TRBJ2-2
clone size: once
D gene: TRBD2
V gene: TRBV4-2
CDR3 DNA: TGTGCCAGCAGCCGGGCGGGGGAGGCGAACACCGGGGAGCTGTTTTTT
CDR3 protein: CASSRAGEANTGELFF

J gene: TRBJ2-3
clone size: .
D gene: TRBD2
V gene: TRBV10-3
CDR3 DNA: TGTGCCATCAGACTCGGCTCCTCCGGGGGGTCAGATACGCAGTATTTT
CDR3 protein: CAIRLGSSGGSDTQYF

J gene: TRBJ1-5
clone size: .
D gene: TRBD1
V gene: TRBV27
CDR3 DNA: TGTGCCAGCAGCCAAACCGGGACAGGGGGGAATCAGCCCCAGCATTTT
CDR3 protein: CASSQTGTGGNQPQHF

J gene: TRBJ2-3
clone size: .
D gene: .
V gene: TRBV6-2/TRBV6-3
CDR3 DNA: TGTGCCAGCAGTTACTCTGCGGAGAGCACAGATACGCAGTATTTT
CDR3 protein: CASSYSAESTDTQYF

J gene: TRBJ1-6
clone size: .
D gene: TRBD1
V gene: TRBV5-6
CDR3 DNA: TGTGCCAGCAGCTCAATACAGGGGGCAAGTTCACCCCTCCACTTT
CDR3 protein: CASSSIQGASSPLHF

J gene: TRBJ2-7
clone size: .
D gene: TRBD1
V gene: TRBV19
CDR3 DNA: TGTGCCAGTAGTATAGTGCCCTCGACAGGGTTCCGCGAGCAGTACTTC
CDR3 protein: CASSIVPSTGFREQYF

J gene: TRBJ1-4
clone size: .
D gene: .
V gene: TRBV4-1
CDR3 DNA: TGCGCCAGCAGCCAAGATACAGGGTATAATGAAAAACTGTTTTTT
CDR3 protein: CASSQDTGYNEKLFF

J gene: TRBJ1-2
clone size: .
D gene: TRBD1
V gene: TRBV14
CDR3 DNA: TGTGCCAGCAGCCAGCAGGGGGCTGAACGATACACCTTC
CDR3 protein: CASSQQGAERYTF

J gene: TRBJ1-2
clone size: few
D gene: TRBD1
V gene: TRBV7-8
CDR3 DNA: TGTGCCAGCAGCCCCACAGGGGGCGGGGATGGCTACACCTTC
CDR3 protein: CASSPTGGGDGYTF

J gene: TRBJ2-5
clone size: few
D gene: TRBD2
V gene: TRBV5-6
CDR3 DNA: TGTGCCAGCAGCCAGACCGGAGCGGGGGGGAAAGAGACCCAGTACTTC
CDR3 protein: CASSQTGAGGKETQYF

J gene: TRBJ1-1
clone size: few
D gene: .
V gene: TRBV5-1
CDR3 DNA: TGCGCCAGCAGCTTGGGTGGCCGTCCAGACACTGAAGCTTTCTTT
CDR3 protein: CASSLGGRPDTEAFF

J gene: TRBJ2-1
clone size: .
D gene: TRBD1
V gene: TRBV29-1
CDR3 DNA: TGCAGCGTTGAATGGGGACAGGGCCAGGGTGAGCAGTTCTTC
CDR3 protein: CSVEWGQGQGEQFF

J gene: TRBJ1-1
clone size: .
D gene: .
V gene: TRBV21-1
CDR3 DNA: TGTGCCATCCCCGGCCCCCAGGGTAACACTGAAGCTTTCTTT
CDR3 protein: CAIPGPQGNTEAFF

J gene: TRBJ1-1
clone size: few
D gene: .
V gene: TRBV7-9
CDR3 DNA: TGTGCCAGCAGAAGACTGACTGAAGCTTTCTTT
CDR3 protein: CASRRLTEAFF

J gene: TRBJ1-2
clone size: .
D gene: .
V gene: TRBV28
CDR3 DNA: TGTGCCAGCAGCCCTTCCGGCGGAGTCTATGGCTACACCTTC
CDR3 protein: CASSPSGGVYGYTF